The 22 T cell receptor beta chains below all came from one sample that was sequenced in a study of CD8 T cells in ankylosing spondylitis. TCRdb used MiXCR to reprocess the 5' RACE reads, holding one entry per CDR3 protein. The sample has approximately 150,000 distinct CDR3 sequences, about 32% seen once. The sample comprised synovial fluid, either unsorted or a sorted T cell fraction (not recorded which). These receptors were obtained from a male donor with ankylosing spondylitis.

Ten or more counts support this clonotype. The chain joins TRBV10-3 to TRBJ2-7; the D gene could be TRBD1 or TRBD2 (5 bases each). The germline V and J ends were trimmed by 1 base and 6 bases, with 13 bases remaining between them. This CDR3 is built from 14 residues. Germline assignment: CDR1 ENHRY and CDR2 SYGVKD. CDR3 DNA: TGTGCCATCAGTGAGTTCCGGGACCCCCTCGAGCAGTACTTC. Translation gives CAISEFRDPLEQYF.

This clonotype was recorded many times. The CDR3 DNA reads TGCAGTGCTAACCCCGCTGGCTCTAGCACAGATACGCAGTATTTT. The encoded protein is CSANPAGSSTDTQYF. The chain combines TRBV20-1 with TRBJ2-3, with unresolved D. The germline V gene encodes CDR1 DFQATT and CDR2 SNEGSKA (reference sequence). The CDR3 has 15 amino acids. The germline V and J ends were trimmed by 4 bases and 0 bases, with 14 bases remaining between them.

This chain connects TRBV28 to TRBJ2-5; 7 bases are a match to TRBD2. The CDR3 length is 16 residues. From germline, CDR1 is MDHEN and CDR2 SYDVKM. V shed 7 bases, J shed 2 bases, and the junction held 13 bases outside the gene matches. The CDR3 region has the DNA TGTGCCAGCACGTCTTACCGGGTGGGGGGGCAAGAGACCCAGTACTTC. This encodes CASTSYRVGGQETQYF.

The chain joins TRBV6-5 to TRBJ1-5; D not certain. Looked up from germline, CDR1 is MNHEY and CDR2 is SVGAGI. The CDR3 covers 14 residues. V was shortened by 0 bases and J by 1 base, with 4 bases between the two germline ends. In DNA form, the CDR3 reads TGTGCCAGCAGTTACTCGAGCAGCAATCAGCCCCAGCATTTT. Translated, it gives CASSYSSSNQPQHF.

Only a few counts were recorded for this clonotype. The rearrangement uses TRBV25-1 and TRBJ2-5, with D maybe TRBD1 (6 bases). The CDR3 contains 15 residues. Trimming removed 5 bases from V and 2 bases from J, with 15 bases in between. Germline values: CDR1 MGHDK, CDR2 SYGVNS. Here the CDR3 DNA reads TGTGCCAGCAGTAACCAGGGTAGGGGGCAAGAGACCCAGTACTTC. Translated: CASSNQGRGQETQYF.

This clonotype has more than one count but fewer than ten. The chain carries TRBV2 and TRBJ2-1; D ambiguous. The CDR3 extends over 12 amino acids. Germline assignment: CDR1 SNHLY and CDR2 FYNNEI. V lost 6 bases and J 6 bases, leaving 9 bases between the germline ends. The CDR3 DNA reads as TGTGCCAGCAGGTTCGGCCTCAATGAGCAGTTCTTC. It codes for CASRFGLNEQFF.

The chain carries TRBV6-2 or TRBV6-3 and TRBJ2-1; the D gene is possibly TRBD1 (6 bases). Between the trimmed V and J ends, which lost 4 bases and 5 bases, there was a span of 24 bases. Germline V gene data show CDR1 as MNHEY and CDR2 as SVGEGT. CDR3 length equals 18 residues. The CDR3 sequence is CASSFDPPWGQLNNEQFF. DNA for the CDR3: TGTGCCAGCAGTTTTGATCCACCTTGGGGGCAGTTAAACAATGAGCAGTTCTTC.

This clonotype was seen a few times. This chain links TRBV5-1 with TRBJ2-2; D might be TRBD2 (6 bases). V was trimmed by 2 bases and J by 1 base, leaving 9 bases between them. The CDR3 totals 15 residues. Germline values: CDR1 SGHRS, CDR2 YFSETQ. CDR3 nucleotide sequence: TGCGCCAGCAGCTTTAACGGGGGGAACACCGGGGAGCTGTTTTTT. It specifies CASSFNGGNTGELFF.

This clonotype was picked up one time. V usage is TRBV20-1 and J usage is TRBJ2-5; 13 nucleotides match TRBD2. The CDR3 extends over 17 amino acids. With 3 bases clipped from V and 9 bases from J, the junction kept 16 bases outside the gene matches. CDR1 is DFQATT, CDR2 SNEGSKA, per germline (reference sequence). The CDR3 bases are TGCAGTGCTAGTTTCGCCCAACTAGCGGGGGGGGTAGGGGCCCAGTACTTC. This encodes CSASFAQLAGGVGAQYF.

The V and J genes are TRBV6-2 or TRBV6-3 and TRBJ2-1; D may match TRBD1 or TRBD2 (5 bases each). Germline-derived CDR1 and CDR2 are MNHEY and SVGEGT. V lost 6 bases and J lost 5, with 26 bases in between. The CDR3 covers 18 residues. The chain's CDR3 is CASSPPKRDWGTNNEQFF. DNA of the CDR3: TGTGCCAGCAGCCCACCCAAGAGGGATTGGGGGACGAACAATGAGCAGTTCTTC.

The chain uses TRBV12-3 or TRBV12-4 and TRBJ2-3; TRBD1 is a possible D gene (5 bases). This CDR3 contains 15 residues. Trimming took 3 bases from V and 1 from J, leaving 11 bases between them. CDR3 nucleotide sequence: TGTGCCAGCAGTTTCTCGAAAGGGGGCACAGATACGCAGTATTTT. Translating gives CASSFSKGGTDTQYF.

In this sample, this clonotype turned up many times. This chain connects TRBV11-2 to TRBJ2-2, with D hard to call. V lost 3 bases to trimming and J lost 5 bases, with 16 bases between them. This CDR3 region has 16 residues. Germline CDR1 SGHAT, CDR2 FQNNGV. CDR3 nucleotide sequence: TGTGCCAGCAGCTTTACCAGGAAGAGAGGTACCGGGGAGCTGTTTTTT. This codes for CASSFTRKRGTGELFF.

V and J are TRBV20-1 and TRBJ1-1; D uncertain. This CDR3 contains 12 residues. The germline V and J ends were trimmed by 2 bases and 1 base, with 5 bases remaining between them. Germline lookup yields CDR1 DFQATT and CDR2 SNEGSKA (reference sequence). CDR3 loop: CSARKGNTEAFF. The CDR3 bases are TGCAGTGCTAGAAAGGGGAACACTGAAGCTTTCTTT.

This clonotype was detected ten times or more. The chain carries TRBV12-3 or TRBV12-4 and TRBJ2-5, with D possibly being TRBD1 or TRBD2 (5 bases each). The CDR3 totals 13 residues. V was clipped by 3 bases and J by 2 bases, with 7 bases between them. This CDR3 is CASSLGVQETQYF. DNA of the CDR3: TGTGCCAGCAGTTTGGGGGTGCAAGAGACCCAGTACTTC.

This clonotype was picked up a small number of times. The CDR3 DNA reads TGTGCCAGCAGCTCCAAGACAGGGCAGGCCTATAATTCACCCCTCCACTTT. Protein product: CASSSKTGQAYNSPLHF. The V call is TRBV13, the J call TRBJ1-6; 7 positions agree with TRBD1. Germline lookup yields CDR1 PRHDT and CDR2 FYEKMQ (reference sequence). CDR3 length: 17 residues. Germline trimming cut 4 bases from V and 2 bases from J; bases unmatched to any gene: 8.

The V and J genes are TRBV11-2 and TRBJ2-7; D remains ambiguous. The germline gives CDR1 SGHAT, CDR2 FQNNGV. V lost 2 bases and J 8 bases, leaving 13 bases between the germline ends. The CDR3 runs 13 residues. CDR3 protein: CASSLPSTHQQYF. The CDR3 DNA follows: TGTGCCAGCAGCTTACCATCCACGCATCAGCAGTACTTC.

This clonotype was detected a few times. The DNA of the CDR3 is TGTGCCAGCAGTGTCCGACAGGGGGCCTCCATTAGCAATCAGCCCCAGCATTTT. Protein: CASSVRQGASISNQPQHF. The rearrangement joins TRBV6-1 to TRBJ1-5; 10 bases agree with TRBD1. With 4 bases clipped from V and 0 bases from J, the junction kept 9 bases outside the gene matches. Germline CDR1 reads MNHNS; CDR2 reads SASEGT. CDR3 length: 18 amino acids.

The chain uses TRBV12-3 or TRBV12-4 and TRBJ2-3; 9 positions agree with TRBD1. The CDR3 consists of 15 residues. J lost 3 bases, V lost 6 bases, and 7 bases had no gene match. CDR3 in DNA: TGTGCCAGCAGAACAGGGGGCATGGTTACAGATACGCAGTATTTT. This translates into CASRTGGMVTDTQYF.

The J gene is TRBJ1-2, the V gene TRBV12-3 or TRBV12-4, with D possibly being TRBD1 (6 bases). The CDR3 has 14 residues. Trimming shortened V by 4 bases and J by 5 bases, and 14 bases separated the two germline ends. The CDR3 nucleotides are TGTGCCAGCAGTTCCCATAGGACAGCTTATGGCTACACCTTC. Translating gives CASSSHRTAYGYTF.

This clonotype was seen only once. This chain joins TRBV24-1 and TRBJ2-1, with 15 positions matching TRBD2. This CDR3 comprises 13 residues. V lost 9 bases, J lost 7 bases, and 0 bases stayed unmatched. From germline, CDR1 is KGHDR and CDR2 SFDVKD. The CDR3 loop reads CATGTSGRNEQFF. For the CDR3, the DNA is TGTGCCACCGGGACTAGCGGGAGGAATGAGCAGTTCTTC.

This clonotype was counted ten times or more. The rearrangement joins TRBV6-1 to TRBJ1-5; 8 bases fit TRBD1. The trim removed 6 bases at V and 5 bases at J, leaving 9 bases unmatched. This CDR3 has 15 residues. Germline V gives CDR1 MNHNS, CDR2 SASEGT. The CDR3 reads CASSAGQGSHQPQHF. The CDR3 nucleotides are TGTGCCAGCAGCGCCGGACAGGGCTCCCATCAGCCCCAGCATTTT.

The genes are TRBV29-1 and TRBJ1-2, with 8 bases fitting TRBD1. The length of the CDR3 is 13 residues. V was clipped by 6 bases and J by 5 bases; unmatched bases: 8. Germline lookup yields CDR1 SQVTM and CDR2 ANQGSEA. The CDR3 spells CSVLQGAGYGYTF. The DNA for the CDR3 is TGCAGCGTGCTGCAGGGGGCAGGGTATGGCTACACCTTC.